This T cell receptor (beta chain) was retrieved from a study of blood T cell repertoires in COVID-19. Across the whole study: Both acute and convalescent COVID-19 samples were obtained from the United States, Italy and Spain.

Recovery meant two consecutive negative NP/OP PCR tests, professional clearance, or resolved symptoms. V lost 6 bases, J lost 8 bases, and 13 bases stayed unmatched. Per the germline V gene, CDR1 is KGHSH and CDR2 is LQKENI. This CDR3 region has 15 residues. Measured with immunoSEQ multiplex PCR; TCRdb has only the in-frame clones, and not every one. The sample includes around 310,000 clones, about nine tenths of them seen just once. This clonotype was obtained from a woman aged 40 to 50 who had recovered from COVID-19. The gene calls are TRBV18 and TRBJ2-7; 10 bases agree with TRBD2. Material for sequencing was PBMCs or T cells enriched from blood (not recorded which). The CDR3 nucleotides read TGTGCCAGCTCTCCTGGGACTAGCGACTCAAAACAGCAGTACTTC. Protein: CASSPGTSDSKQQYF.